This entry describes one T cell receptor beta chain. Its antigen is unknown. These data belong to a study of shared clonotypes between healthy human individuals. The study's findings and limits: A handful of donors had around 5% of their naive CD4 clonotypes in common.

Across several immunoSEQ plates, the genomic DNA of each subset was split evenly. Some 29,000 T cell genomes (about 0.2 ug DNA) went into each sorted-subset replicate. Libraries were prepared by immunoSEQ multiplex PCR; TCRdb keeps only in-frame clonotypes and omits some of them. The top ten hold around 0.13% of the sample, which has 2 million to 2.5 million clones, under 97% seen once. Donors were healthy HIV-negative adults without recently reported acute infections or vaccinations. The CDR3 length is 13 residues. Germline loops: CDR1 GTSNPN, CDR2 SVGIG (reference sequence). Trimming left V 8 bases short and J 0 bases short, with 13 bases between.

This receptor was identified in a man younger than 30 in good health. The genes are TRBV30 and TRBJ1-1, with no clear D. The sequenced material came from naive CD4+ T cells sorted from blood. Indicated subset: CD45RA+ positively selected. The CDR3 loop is CAVREVVNTEAFF. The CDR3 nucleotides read TGTGCCGTGCGCGAGGTAGTGAACACTGAAGCTTTCTTT. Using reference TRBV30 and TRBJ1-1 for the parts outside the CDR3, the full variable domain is SQTIHQWPATLVQPVGSPLSLECTVEGTSNPNLYWYRQAAGRGLQLLFYSVGIGQISSEVPQNLSASRPQDRQFILSSKKLLLSDSGFYLCAVREVVNTEAFFGQGTRLTVV.